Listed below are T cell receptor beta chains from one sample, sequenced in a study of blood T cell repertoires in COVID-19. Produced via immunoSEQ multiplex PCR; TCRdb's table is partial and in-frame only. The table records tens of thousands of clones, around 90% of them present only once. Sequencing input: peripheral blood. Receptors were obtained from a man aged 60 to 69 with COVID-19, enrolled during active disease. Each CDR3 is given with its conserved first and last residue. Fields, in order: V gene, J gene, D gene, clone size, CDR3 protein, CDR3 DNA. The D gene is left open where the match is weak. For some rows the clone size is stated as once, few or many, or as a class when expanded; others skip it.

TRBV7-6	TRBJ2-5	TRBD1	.	CASSIGQAGEETQYF	TGTGCCAGCAGCATCGGACAGGCGGGCGAAGAGACCCAGTACTTC
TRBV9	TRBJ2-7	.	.	CASSVTGTTYEQYF	TGTGCCAGCAGCGTCACCGGGACAACCTACGAGCAGTACTTC
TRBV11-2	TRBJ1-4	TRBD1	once	CASSRDRGNEKLFF	TGTGCCAGCAGCCGGGACAGGGGTAATGAAAAACTGTTTTTT
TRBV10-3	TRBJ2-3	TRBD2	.	CASGTSGRTDTQYF	TGTGCCAGCGGGACTAGCGGGAGGACAGATACGCAGTATTTT
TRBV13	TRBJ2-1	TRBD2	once	CASSLAGGSYNEQFF	TGTGCCAGCAGCTTAGCGGGGGGCTCCTACAATGAGCAGTTCTTC
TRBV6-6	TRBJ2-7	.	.	CASSYSRGLYEQYF	TGTGCCAGCAGTTACTCAAGAGGGCTCTACGAGCAGTACTTC
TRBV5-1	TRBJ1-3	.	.	CASSPGDLSGNTIYF	TGCGCCAGCAGTCCAGGGGATTTGAGTGGAAACACCATATATTTT
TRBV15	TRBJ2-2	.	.	CATTSRQDTGELFF	TGTGCCACCACCTCCCGGCAGGACACCGGGGAGCTGTTTTTT
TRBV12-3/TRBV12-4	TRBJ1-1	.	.	CASSPGDFTEAFF	TGTGCCAGCAGCCCAGGGGATTTCACTGAAGCTTTCTTT
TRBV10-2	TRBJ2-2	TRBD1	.	CASRGSMGQGNGELFF	TGCGCCAGCAGAGGATCAATGGGACAGGGCAACGGGGAGCTGTTTTTT
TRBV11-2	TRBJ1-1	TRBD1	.	CASSTDRGRGTEAFF	TGTGCCAGCAGCACCGACAGGGGTAGGGGCACTGAAGCTTTCTTT
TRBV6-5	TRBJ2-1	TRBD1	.	CASQKGAPYNEQFF	TGTGCCAGCCAGAAGGGGGCCCCTTACAATGAGCAGTTCTTC
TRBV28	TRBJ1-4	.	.	CASCPGGTNEKLFF	TGTGCCAGCTGTCCAGGAGGAACTAATGAAAAACTGTTTTTT
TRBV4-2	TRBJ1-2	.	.	CASSQDGRSVYTF	TGTGCCAGCAGCCAAGATGGCAGATCTGTCTACACCTTC
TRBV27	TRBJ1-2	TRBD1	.	CASSRGDSEANYGYTF	TGTGCCAGCAGCAGGGGGGACAGCGAAGCTAACTATGGCTACACCTTC
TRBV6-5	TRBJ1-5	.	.	CASSKDSRGNQPQHF	TGTGCCAGCAGTAAGGACAGCCGGGGCAATCAGCCCCAGCATTTT
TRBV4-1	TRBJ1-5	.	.	CASSQFEAENQPQHF	TGCGCCAGCAGCCAATTCGAGGCCGAGAACCAGCCCCAGCATTTT
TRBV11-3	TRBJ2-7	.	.	CASRGQGGSYEQYF	TGTGCCAGCAGGGGGCAAGGTGGGTCCTACGAGCAGTACTTC
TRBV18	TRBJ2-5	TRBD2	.	CASSPLATSGGETQYF	TGTGCCAGCTCACCACTCGCCACTAGCGGTGGAGAGACCCAGTACTTC
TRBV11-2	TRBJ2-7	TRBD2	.	CASSPGWAGDKQYF	TGTGCCAGCAGCCCCGGCTGGGCGGGAGACAAGCAGTACTTC
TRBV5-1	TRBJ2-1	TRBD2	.	CASRTGLAGGNEQFF	TGCGCCAGCAGAACTGGACTAGCGGGAGGTAATGAGCAGTTCTTC
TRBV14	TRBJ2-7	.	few	CASSQEKQVIYEQYF	TGTGCCAGCAGCCAAGAAAAACAGGTTATCTACGAGCAGTACTTC
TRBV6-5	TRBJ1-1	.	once	CASRLGLLNTEAFF	TGTGCCAGCAGGTTGGGACTATTGAACACTGAAGCTTTCTTT
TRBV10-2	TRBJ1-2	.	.	CASSDDYGYTF	TGCGCCAGCAGTGACGACTATGGCTACACCTTC
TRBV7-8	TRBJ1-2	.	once	CASSPASSREGYTF	TGTGCCAGCAGCCCGGCCTCGTCCCGGGAAGGCTACACCTTC
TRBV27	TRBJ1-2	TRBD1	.	CASRRGPHRGSYGYTF	TGTGCCAGCAGACGAGGTCCCCACAGGGGTAGCTATGGCTACACCTTC
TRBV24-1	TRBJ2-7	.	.	CAIESSGSYEQYF	TGTGCCATTGAGTCGAGTGGTTCCTACGAGCAGTACTTC
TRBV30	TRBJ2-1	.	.	CAWSLQGFEQFF	TGTGCCTGGAGTCTTCAGGGTTTTGAGCAGTTCTTC